The 16 T cell receptor beta chains listed next were all sequenced from one sample in a study of T cell responses to AZD1222 COVID-19 vaccine. The repertoire was sequenced with immunoSEQ multiplex PCR; TCRdb's copy has only in-frame clones and lacks some. The data hold 150,000 to 200,000 clones, with 85% to 90% observed a single time. The sample here was peripheral blood, taken 28 days after the second AZD1222 dose. These receptors all stem from an adult who received the AZD1222 COVID-19 vaccine.

The chain links TRBV24-1 to TRBJ2-3, with D possibly being TRBD2 (5 bases). The CDR3 is 15 amino acids. In germline, CDR1 is KGHDR, CDR2 SFDVKD. The germline V and J ends were trimmed by 9 bases and 0 bases, with 15 bases remaining between them. The CDR3 is CATAGQASSTDTQYF. The DNA for the CDR3 is TGTGCCACCGCGGGTCAGGCCTCTAGCACAGATACGCAGTATTTT.

This clone appeared once. The CDR3 bases are TGTGCCAGCAGTTTATTAGGGAGGGCGGGGCAGCCCCAGCATTTT. As protein: CASSLLGRAGQPQHF. This chain links TRBV28 with TRBJ1-5; D is ambiguous. This CDR3 is built from 15 residues. Germline V gives CDR1 MDHEN, CDR2 SYDVKM. The V and J ends lost 1 base and 7 bases respectively, with 14 bases between them. The whole variable domain, remainder taken from reference TRBV28 and TRBJ1-5, is DVKVTQSSRYLVKRTGEKVFLECVQDMDHENMFWYRQDPGLGLRLIYFSYDVKMKEKGDIPEGYSVSREKKERFSLILESASTNQTSMYLCASSLLGRAGQPQHFGDGTRLSIL.

This chain uses TRBV19 with TRBJ2-3, with unresolved D. The CDR3 is made up of 16 amino acids. V was shortened by 3 bases and J by 4 bases, with 17 bases between the two germline ends. In germline, CDR1 is LNHDA, CDR2 SQIVND (reference sequence). CDR3 protein: CASSIGNSIPPDTQYF. For the CDR3, the DNA is TGTGCCAGTAGTATCGGTAACTCCATCCCCCCAGATACGCAGTATTTT.

The chain joins TRBV28 to TRBJ1-4, with D perhaps matching TRBD1 (6 bases). CDR3 length equals 12 residues. Germline lookup yields CDR1 MDHEN and CDR2 SYDVKM. V lost 5 bases and J 8 bases, leaving 9 bases between the germline ends. The CDR3 is CASSRGGEKLFF. CDR3 nucleotides: TGTGCCAGCAGTAGGGGGGGCGAAAAACTGTTTTTT.

This clone was observed a few times. This rearrangement joins TRBV28 to TRBJ2-7; D unresolved. Germline V gene lookup returns CDR1 MDHEN and CDR2 SYDVKM. V lost 1 base and J 0 bases, leaving 7 bases between the germline ends. The CDR3 runs to 14 residues. The CDR3 protein is CASSLLAGSYEQYF. The CDR3 DNA follows: TGTGCCAGCAGTTTATTAGCAGGCTCCTACGAGCAGTACTTC.

V and J are TRBV19 and TRBJ1-5; D is perhaps TRBD1 (6 bases). The CDR3 has 15 residues. Germline values: CDR1 LNHDA, CDR2 SQIVND (reference sequence). V was cut by 6 bases and J by 1 base, with 13 bases left in between. CDR3 DNA sequence: TGTGCCAGTAGCCCAGGGGTTAGGAGCAATCAGCCCCAGCATTTT. It translates to CASSPGVRSNQPQHF.

This clone was detected once. The genes are TRBV27 and TRBJ1-4, with unresolved D. Between the trimmed V and J ends, which lost 2 bases and 4 bases, there was a span of 8 bases. The CDR3 is 14 amino acids. Germline loops: CDR1 MNHEY, CDR2 SMNVEV (reference sequence). The CDR3 region is CASSLERSNEKLFF. CDR3 coding DNA: TGTGCCAGCAGTTTAGAGAGGAGTAATGAAAAACTGTTTTTT.

This chain links TRBV27 with TRBJ2-1, with D possibly being TRBD2 (5 bases). The length of the CDR3 is 16 residues. Trimming stripped 6 bases from V and 4 bases from J, with 19 bases between. Germline loops: CDR1 MNHEY, CDR2 SMNVEV (reference sequence). The CDR3 DNA is TGTGCCAGCAGCCTCTCGGGAAGCGGCCCTTACAATGAGCAGTTCTTC. Its protein is CASSLSGSGPYNEQFF.

V and J are TRBV7-3 and TRBJ1-1; maybe TRBD1 (5 bases). Germline-derived CDR1 and CDR2 are SGHTA and FQGTGA. The CDR3 has 14 amino acids. The V end was cut by 4 bases, the J end by 1 base, with 10 bases between. CDR3 nucleotides: TGTGCCAGCAGCTCGCCCGGACAGAACACTGAAGCTTTCTTT. This sequence encodes CASSSPGQNTEAFF.

This chain uses TRBV7-2 with TRBJ2-7; unclear D gene. The V and J ends lost 3 bases and 0 bases respectively, with 9 bases between them. The germline V gene has CDR1 SGHTA and CDR2 FQGNSA. CDR3 size: 14 residues. In nucleotides, the CDR3 is TGTGCCAGCAGCTTGTGGGGTCTCTCCTACGAGCAGTACTTC. Amino acids: CASSLWGLSYEQYF. Based on the CDR3 plus reference TRBV7-2 and TRBJ2-7, the full variable domain is GAGVSQSPSNKVTEKGKDVELRCDPISGHTALYWYRQSLGQGLEFLIYFQGNSAPDKSGLPSDRFSAERTGGSVSTLTIQRTQQEDSAVYLCASSLWGLSYEQYFGPGTRLTVT.

This clone is a singleton in its sample. This chain links TRBV28 with TRBJ2-3, with 11 bases aligning to TRBD2. With V trimmed by 2 bases and J by 6 bases, 7 bases remained unmatched. CDR1 is MDHEN, CDR2 SYDVKM, per germline. The CDR3 length is 16 residues. CDR3 nucleotide sequence: TGTGCCAGCAGTTTAGGTAGCGGGAGGGCCGGGGATACGCAGTATTTT. It yields the protein CASSLGSGRAGDTQYF.

V and J are TRBV7-2 and TRBJ2-6; 12 bases fit TRBD1. Germline V gene lookup returns CDR1 SGHTA and CDR2 FQGNSA. CDR3 length: 18 amino acids. Trimming at V came to 2 bases and at J to 4 bases, leaving 6 bases not matched to a gene. CDR3 DNA sequence: TGTGCCAGCAGCTTATACGGGACAGGGGGCGCCGGGGCCAACGTCCTGACTTTC. Protein: CASSLYGTGGAGANVLTF.

The chain recombines TRBV18 with TRBJ2-5; the match to TRBD1 covers 7 bases. From germline, CDR1 is KGHSH and CDR2 LQKENI. V was pared by 4 bases and J by 5 bases, with 4 bases of the junction left unmatched. The CDR3 consists of 13 residues. Written as DNA, the CDR3 is TGTGCCAGCTCACGGGGACAGCAGGAGACCCAGTACTTC. Its protein product is CASSRGQQETQYF.

V gene TRBV10-3 combines with J gene TRBJ1-4; D may be TRBD1 (6 bases). V was pared by 6 bases and J by 0 bases, with 11 bases between. The CDR3 loop spans 15 amino acids. The germline gives CDR1 ENHRY, CDR2 SYGVKD. In nucleotides, the CDR3 is TGTGCCATCAGAGGACAGCTTTCAACTAATGAAAAACTGTTTTTT. Protein sequence: CAIRGQLSTNEKLFF.

The chain has TRBV2 and TRBJ1-5, with 10 bases that match TRBD1. The V segment lost 4 bases and the J segment 4 bases; nucleotides outside the gene matches: 4. This CDR3 is 15 amino acids long. Germline values: CDR1 SNHLY, CDR2 FYNNEI. The CDR3 DNA follows: TGTGCCAGCAGTGGGGACAGGGGAGAAAATCAGCCCCAGCATTTT. Its protein product is CASSGDRGENQPQHF.

The rearrangement links TRBV14 to TRBJ2-1; D possibly corresponds to TRBD2 (5 bases). V shed 0 bases and J shed 7 bases, with 10 bases lying between them. The CDR3 covers 14 residues. CDR1 and CDR2 (germline): SGHDN, FVKESK. CDR3: CASSQDLAKNEQFF. The CDR3, as DNA: TGTGCCAGCAGCCAAGATTTAGCGAAAAATGAGCAGTTCTTC.